The present T cell receptor beta chain was sequenced within a study of T cell repertoires in cytomegalovirus infection. CDR3 length equals 14 residues. Germline CDR1 MNHEY, CDR2 SVGAGI. V lost 4 bases and J lost 2, with 11 bases in between. MiXCR, applied by TCRdb to the reads, yields one record per CDR3 protein. The table has approximately 250,000 distinct CDR3 sequences, over 20% seen once. This clonotype appeared a few times. Sequencing was done on a sample of CD8+ T cells from PBMCs. This chain uses TRBV6-5 with TRBJ2-5; possible D gene TRBD2, 6 bases. This receptor was identified in a human donor in good health (CMV status not recorded). Some clones in this sample may be carry-over from other donors' samples. CDR3 residues: CASSWGREQETQYF. The CDR3 DNA reads TGTGCCAGCAGTTGGGGCCGGGAGCAAGAGACCCAGTACTTC.